The present entry profiles one T cell receptor (beta chain) with its context. This receptor's antigen is unknown. No much larger clone exists at a distance of one base, and base qualities are not known. Other DNA sequences of this sample code for an identical CDR3. All of the isolated RNA was reverse transcribed with the High Capacity cDNA Reverse Transcription Kit, so expressed TCRB transcripts were sequenced. Deep immunoSEQ sequencing was applied to naive, central memory and regulatory T cell samples, giving an average of about 3.8 million total reads per sample. Sorted cells were lysed in RLT buffer and RNA was extracted with DNase-treated RNeasy Micro or Mini kits, depending on cell number. To prevent cross-contamination, each cell subset was processed individually, whereas patient and healthy donor samples were processed jointly. Using the immunoSEQ multiplex PCR, TCRB sequences were amplified from cDNA into 87-bp fragments spanning the CDR3 region. Amplicons were sequenced on the Illumina HiSeq platform. In the paper's pipeline: Synthetic template baselines were used to correct PCR bias computationally, reads within Hamming distance 2 were collapsed together, and singletons that could not be merged were discarded. Reads were aligned to IMGT to assign V, D and J genes, CDR3 length, and insertions or deletions at six rearrangement sites. Within each subset, clonotype counts were normalized to the number of sorted cells before true diversity and Gini coefficients were calculated with the tcR R package. The overlap coefficient, calculated on TCRB nucleotide sequences, was used to measure repertoire sharing. The table was pulled from immuneACCESS by TCRdb, which kept in-frame rearrangements only. Such tables lose some clones; where checked, under half of the loss comes from unresolved V genes, and the rest has no known cause. V and J calls and clone size are those listed in that table; D and trimming were worked out from the DNA. The sample table contains nearly 350,000 clones; only one count was recorded for approximately 9.9% of them. Less than 1.2% of the sample belongs to the ten largest clones.

The record originates from a study of beta chain features in type 1 diabetes (dated by TCRdb to the late 2010s). For the wider study: Patients and healthy donors did not differ in mean age, gender distribution, total cell number or subset yield. In the study, recently diagnosed type 1 diabetes patients and matched healthy donors were compared on the TCRB repertoires of their sorted circulating CD4+ T cell subsets. Naive and central memory subsets were obtained from all 30 or so donors, but regulatory and stem cell-like memory subsets were isolated from only 8 patients and 8 healthy donors. A total of around 110,000,000 sorted cells were examined across all samples, and RNA yield correlated strongly with the number of cells per subset.

Each donor gave one peripheral blood draw, averaging approximately 120 mL, which was collected into heparinised tubes. Naive, central memory, regulatory and stem cell-like memory CD4+ T cells were sorted on a BD FACSAria II using a panel including CD45RO, CCR7, CD25, CD127, CD95 and CD27. All sorted populations exceeded 95% purity. PBMCs were separated immediately by Lymphoprep density gradient centrifugation and were stained directly, without being cultured. So that batch effects would be minimized, each experiment stained and sorted samples in pairs, pairing one healthy donor with one patient. The CDR3 measures 15 amino acids from cysteine to phenylalanine. The sequence is cut down to CDR3 DNA, 45 bases in frame from base 1. After removal of 6 bases from V and 1 base from J, the junction retains 7 bases not matched to a gene. CDR1 and CDR2, looked up from the germline V gene (reference sequence), are LNHNV and YYDKDF.

Study-level results and caveats: Shorter templates might have been favored by PCR, but patient and control samples were amplified and corrected together, so both groups would have been affected equally by any skew. Fewer insertions and more nucleotide deletions at VDJ recombination sites were observed in patients with type 1 diabetes, implying thymic rearrangement abnormalities. The naive, central memory and regulatory TCRB repertoires appeared to resemble one another more closely among patients than among healthy donors. Because small numbers of individuals were included in the HLA sub-analyses, any influence of HLA type on TCRB rearrangement was left unresolved. A moderate but significant shortening of TCRB CDR3 length was observed in type 1 diabetes patients in all four CD4+ subsets. Because cDNA rather than genomic DNA was sequenced, highly expressing activated cells could have been over-represented, although no difference in activation and CD3 levels was found between groups.

Sequenced: central memory CD4+ T cells from blood. The chain is made from TRBV15 and TRBJ2-3, with 7 bases matching TRBD1. The receptor was isolated from a man aged 30 to 45 with type 1 diabetes. CDR3 loop: CATSTRTGGTDTQYF. The DNA sequence reads TGTGCCACCAGTACCCGGACAGGAGGCACAGATACGCAGTATTTT.